Shown below are 5 T cell receptor beta chains from a single sample sequenced in a study of response to subunit inactivated influenza vaccine. Each CDR3 protein gets one entry after TCRdb re-called the RT-PCR reads with MiXCR. Of about 480,000 distinct CDR3 sequences in the sample, around 13% were seen once. The sequencing here drew on PBMCs from blood, taken more than 35 days after vaccination. The receptors come from a man aged 45 to 65 who received an inactivated influenza vaccine.

This clonotype was seen many times. This chain connects TRBV20-1 to TRBJ2-7; D gene uncertain. Germline CDR1 and CDR2: DFQATT and SNEGSKA (reference sequence). The CDR3 totals 13 residues. Trimming shortened V by 5 bases and J by 4 bases, and 15 bases separated the two germline ends. The chain's CDR3 is CSAQVASKYEQYF. CDR3 DNA sequence: TGCAGTGCTCAGGTCGCCAGTAAGTACGAGCAGTACTTC.

This clonotype was recorded a few times. The chain employs TRBV11-2 and TRBJ2-3; 7 bases fit TRBD2. With V trimmed by 4 bases and J by 9 bases, 19 bases remained unmatched. The germline V gene encodes CDR1 SGHAT and CDR2 FQNNGV. The CDR3 is 17 amino acids. The CDR3 spells CASSYNAPRDYPPTQYF. CDR3 bases: TGTGCCAGCAGCTACAATGCACCCCGGGACTACCCCCCCACGCAGTATTTT.

This sequence joins TRBV6-5 and TRBJ1-5, with a possible D match to TRBD1 (6 bases). The V gene lost 4 bases and the J gene lost 2 bases, with 12 bases spanning the gap. The CDR3 extends over 15 amino acids. The germline V gene has CDR1 MNHEY and CDR2 SVGAGI. The CDR3 nucleotides read TGTGCCAGCAGTTCCCGACAGGCCCGCAATCAGCCCCAGCATTTT. It translates to CASSSRQARNQPQHF.

The chain employs TRBV20-1 and TRBJ1-2; no reliable D call. Between the trimmed V and J ends, which lost 4 bases and 7 bases, there was a span of 13 bases. Germline loops: CDR1 DFQATT, CDR2 SNEGSKA (reference sequence). The CDR3 covers 12 residues. CDR3 DNA sequence: TGCAGTGCTACAAACAATGGACTTGGCTACACCTTC. Translated, it gives CSATNNGLGYTF.

The chain couples TRBV27 to TRBJ2-1; TRBD1 agrees at 9 bases. The ends lost 9 bases at V and 7 bases at J; junction bases unmatched: 10. Germline assignment: CDR1 MNHEY and CDR2 SMNVEV (reference sequence). The CDR3 sequence is 14 residues long. CDR3 DNA: TGTGCCAGTCGCGTCGGGACAGGGTGGAATGAGCAGTTCTTC. Translating gives CASRVGTGWNEQFF.